This T cell receptor (beta chain) was sequenced for a study of T cell responses to AZD1222 COVID-19 vaccine. Study conclusions and caveats: At baseline, just a handful of AZD1222 recipients tested seropositive.

The V end was cut by 1 base, the J end by 5 bases, with 15 bases between. The CDR3 runs 15 residues. The germline gives CDR1 SGHNT, CDR2 YENEEA. On this clone itself: Its antigen is still unknown.

Sequenced by immunoSEQ multiplex PCR; TCRdb stores in-frame clones only, minus some. The sample lists around 250,000 clones; roughly 93% were seen once. Sequences were derived from peripheral blood, sampled on day 0 of AZD1222 vaccination. This receptor was taken from an adult in good health. The rearrangement uses TRBV11-3 and TRBJ2-7; maybe TRBD2 (5 bases). CDR3: CASSLGVRGENEQYF. The CDR3 DNA follows: TGTGCCAGCAGCTTAGGGGTTCGGGGAGAAAACGAGCAGTACTTC.